Shown below are 9 T cell receptor beta chains from a single sample sequenced in a study of regulatory T cells in long-lasting Graves disease. Combining iRepertoire HTBI primers with Arm-PCR of CDR3 regions, the authors built TCR beta libraries. TCRdb used MiXCR to reprocess the multiplex PCR reads, holding one entry per CDR3 protein. The repertoire has about 450,000 distinct CDR3 sequences, around 13% of them found once; the top ten carry approximately 15%. Time point given: newly diagnosed GD, antithyroid drugs for less than 3 months. The TCR library was made from RNA that had been extracted from PBMCs in TRIzol. The data were also submitted as part of a second study, on T cells in Graves' hyperthyroidism and ophthalmopathy.

Sequenced here: peripheral blood mononuclear cells (PBMCs), sampled at new diagnosis, from a patient treated with antithyroid drugs. Receptor source: a woman between 50 and 59 years old with Graves disease.

The chain couples TRBV18 to TRBJ2-1; 8 bases agree with TRBD1. Germline CDR1 is KGHSH and CDR2 is LQKENI. V lost 4 bases and J lost 2; bases outside the gene matches: 16. The CDR3 totals 19 residues. CDR3 bases: TGTGCCAGCTCACGTGGACAGGGAACGAGAACCGCCACCTACAATGAGCAGTTCTTC. This gives the protein CASSRGQGTRTATYNEQFF.

The J gene is TRBJ2-1, the V gene TRBV5-6; 10 bases agree with TRBD2. This CDR3 is built from 12 residues. V lost 0 bases and J lost 12; bases outside the gene matches: 0. Germline CDR1 SGHDT, CDR2 YYEEEE. CDR3 sequence reads: CASSLVAGGQFF. The CDR3 region has the DNA TGTGCCAGCAGCTTGGTAGCGGGAGGGCAGTTCTTC.

This clonotype was detected a few times. The chain uses TRBV6-1 and TRBJ2-1, with 7 bases fitting TRBD1. V was clipped by 4 bases and J by 6 bases; unmatched bases: 0. This CDR3 is 12 amino acids long. CDR1 and CDR2 (germline): MNHNS, SASEGT. The CDR3 DNA reads as TGTGCCAGCAGTGGACAGGGCAATGAGCAGTTCTTC. This sequence encodes CASSGQGNEQFF.

This clonotype has at least ten counts. The CDR3 loop reads CSVGGGPNSNQPQHF. In DNA, the CDR3 is TGCAGCGTCGGTGGGGGGCCGAATAGCAATCAGCCCCAGCATTTT. The chain combines TRBV29-1 with TRBJ1-5, with D tentatively TRBD1 (6 bases). V shed 6 bases and J shed 0 bases, with 15 bases lying between them. The germline V gene has CDR1 SQVTM and CDR2 ANQGSEA. The CDR3 sequence is 15 residues long.

The J gene is TRBJ2-2, the V gene TRBV28; D not resolved. Trimming took 3 bases from V and 0 from J, leaving 23 bases between them. This CDR3 spans 20 amino acids. Germline lookup yields CDR1 MDHEN and CDR2 SYDVKM. CDR3 loop: CASSFGNWALQAANTGELFF. The CDR3, as DNA: TGTGCCAGCAGTTTTGGGAACTGGGCGTTACAAGCCGCGAACACCGGGGAGCTGTTTTTT.

The chain links TRBV27 to TRBJ2-7; D unclear. From germline, CDR1 is MNHEY and CDR2 SMNVEV (reference sequence). Trimming cost V 2 bases and J 2 bases, with 7 bases left between them. The CDR3 runs 13 residues. The CDR3 nucleotides read TGTGCCAGCAGTTTAATCGGCGCCTACGAGCAGTACTTC. Protein product: CASSLIGAYEQYF.

This clonotype occurred many times. This sequence joins TRBV2 and TRBJ2-1; 8 bases map to TRBD1. J was trimmed by 0 bases and V by 4 bases; bases with no gene match: 8. This CDR3 spans 17 amino acids. Germline V gene lookup returns CDR1 SNHLY and CDR2 FYNNEI. The CDR3 DNA reads as TGTGCCAGCAGTGGGACACAGGACAGGGTCTCCTACAATGAGCAGTTCTTC. Translation: CASSGTQDRVSYNEQFF.

This clonotype showed up many times. The genes are TRBV28 and TRBJ1-2; the match to TRBD1 covers 11 bases. CDR1 MDHEN and CDR2 SYDVKM come from the germline V gene. There are 17 residues in the CDR3. Trimming cost V 6 bases and J 2 bases; bases outside gene matches: 11. CDR3 bases: TGTGCCAGCAGGCCCTACCCCGGGACAGGGGGAAACTATGGCTACACCTTC. Translated: CASRPYPGTGGNYGYTF.

The chain carries TRBV10-3 and TRBJ2-1; 8 bases match TRBD1. The CDR3 length is 13 residues. J gave up 7 bases and V 4 bases, and 3 bases lay outside the gene matches. From germline, CDR1 is ENHRY and CDR2 SYGVKD. In DNA, the CDR3 is TGTGCCATCAGTGGCCAGGGGGCGAATGAGCAGTTCTTC. This sequence encodes CAISGQGANEQFF.